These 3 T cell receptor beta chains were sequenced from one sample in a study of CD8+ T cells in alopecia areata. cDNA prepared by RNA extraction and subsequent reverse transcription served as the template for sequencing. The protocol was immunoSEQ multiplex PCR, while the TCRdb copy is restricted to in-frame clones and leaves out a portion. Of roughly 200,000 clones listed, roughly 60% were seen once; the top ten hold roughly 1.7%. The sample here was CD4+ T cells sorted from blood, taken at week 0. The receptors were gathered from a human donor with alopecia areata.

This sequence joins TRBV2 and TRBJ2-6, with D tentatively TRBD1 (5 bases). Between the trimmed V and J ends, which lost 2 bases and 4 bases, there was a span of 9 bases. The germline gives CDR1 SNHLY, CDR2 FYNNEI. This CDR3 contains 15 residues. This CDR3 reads CASSERGSGANVLTF. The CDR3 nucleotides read TGTGCCAGCAGTGAAAGGGGTTCCGGGGCCAACGTCCTGACTTTC.

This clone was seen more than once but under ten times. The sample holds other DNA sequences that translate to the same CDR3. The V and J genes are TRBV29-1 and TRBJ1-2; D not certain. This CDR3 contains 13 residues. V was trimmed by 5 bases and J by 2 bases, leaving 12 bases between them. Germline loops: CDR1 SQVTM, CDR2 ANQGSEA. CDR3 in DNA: TGCAGCGTTCGGACGGGCGGCAACTATGGCTACACCTTC. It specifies CSVRTGGNYGYTF.

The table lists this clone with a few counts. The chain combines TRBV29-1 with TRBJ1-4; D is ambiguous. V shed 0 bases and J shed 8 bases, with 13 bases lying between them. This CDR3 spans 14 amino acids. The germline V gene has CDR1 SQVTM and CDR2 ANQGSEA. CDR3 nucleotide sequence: TGCAGCGTTGAAGATTCGGCAGTCGGCGAAAAACTGTTTTTT. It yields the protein CSVEDSAVGEKLFF.